This paragraph covers one T cell receptor beta chain sequence. Which antigen it targets is not known. Base qualities were left out, and no much larger clone turns up one base away. This sample is drawn from a study of massively parallel sequencing of T cell beta chains (dated by TCRdb to the late 2000s). Turning to the overall study: The study profiled human TCR beta CDR3 diversity in peripheral blood using 5'-RACE, Illumina short-read sequencing and a dedicated short-read assembly strategy. General findings and caveats noted by the study authors: Subsampling showed clonotype counts rising linearly with read number, indicating sequencing depth was far from saturation. Because the RNA was pooled from many donors, population-average clonotype abundance rather than any individual repertoire is reflected in the results. The reported gene usage frequencies may have been skewed by preferential PCR amplification of some TRBV and TRBJ sequences. CDR3 beta length ranged from 21 to 81 nucleotides, peaking at 45 nucleotides. A single sequence read was the only support for most clonotypes (21,973 of 33,664), which could in principle inflate the apparent diversity. Among approximately 35,000 distinct clonotypes, over 50% of clonotypes but only 15% to 20% of assemblies were accounted for by single-copy clonotypes. A unique TRBV gene could be assigned to only about 23,000 (approximately 67%) of the clonotypes. Usage of TRBV genes spanned from 0.008% to 0.01% for TRBV17 up to about 25% for TRBV20-1, while TRBJ usage spanned from 1.6% for TRBJ2-6 up to roughly 17% for TRBJ2-1.

The run used an Illumina Genome Analyzer II. After two rounds of nested PCR using TRBC1/TRBC2-specific primers, a RACE product of roughly 520 bp was obtained and then gel-purified. First-strand cDNA was made with a TRBC-specific primer plus a template-switching oligonucleotide, which provided a 5' anchor for RACE. Since the RACE amplicon was too long to sequence directly with short reads, the amplicon was concatemerized by ligation and then sheared by sonication. PAGE was used to isolate a size fraction of 100 to 300 bp, and that fraction then underwent shotgun sequencing on the Illumina platform. Separate runs on an Illumina GAII yielded 18.8 million 36-nt reads and 21.7 million 50-nt single-end reads. The published analysis was carried out like this. iSSAKE, run with parameters -m 15, -o 2 and -r 0.7, was used to assemble the pooled fewer than 45,000,000 reads. Reads aligning to the ends of Ensembl TRBV gene predictions that carried unmatched junctional bases were used to seed de novo CDR3 beta assemblies. Rather than raw read depth, the number of matching assembled contigs was used to estimate clonotype abundance. Of the assembled clonotypes, some 2,100 (roughly 5.9%) were found to have in-frame stop codons and were removed, so that around 34,000 productive clonotypes were retained. Of the roughly 300 unique TCR sequences obtained by Sanger sequencing of cloned RACE products, 65% to 70% were also present in the Illumina assembly. Starting from the raw public reads, TCRdb applied fastp trimming at Q25, assembled clones with MiXCR and retained in-frame beta chains. Every CDR3 protein is listed once, alongside the most common genes and DNA of its rows. TCRdb, not the authors, supplied the V and J calls. The sample table lists about 4,700 distinct CDR3 sequences, around two fifths of them with a count of one. 2.5% to 3% of the sample lies in the top ten.

According to the germline V gene, CDR1 reads SGDLS and CDR2 reads YYNGEE. Including the terminal cysteine and phenylalanine, the CDR3 comprises 13 residues. The entry retains the CDR3 DNA only, 39 bases that are in frame from base 1. Between the V and J ends, shortened by 4 bases and 1 base respectively, the junction contains 9 bases. The donor pool was composed of several hundred males and 150 to 200 females, all aged 18 to 40 years. Peripheral leukocyte polyA+ RNA was isolated from 165 liters of pooled peripheral blood. A commercial mRNA preparation from normal human peripheral blood leukocytes, pooled from around 520 individuals, served as the starting material.

In this chain, TRBV9 is recombined with TRBJ2-7, with no reliable assignment of the D segment. The sequence was obtained from a pool of human donors in good health; the sample was commercial RNA pooled from many donors. Material for sequencing was commercial RNA from peripheral blood pooled from many donors. Here is the DNA: TGTGCCAGCAGCCCCGACTTGTCCTACGAGCAGTACTTC. Its amino acids are CASSPDLSYEQYF.